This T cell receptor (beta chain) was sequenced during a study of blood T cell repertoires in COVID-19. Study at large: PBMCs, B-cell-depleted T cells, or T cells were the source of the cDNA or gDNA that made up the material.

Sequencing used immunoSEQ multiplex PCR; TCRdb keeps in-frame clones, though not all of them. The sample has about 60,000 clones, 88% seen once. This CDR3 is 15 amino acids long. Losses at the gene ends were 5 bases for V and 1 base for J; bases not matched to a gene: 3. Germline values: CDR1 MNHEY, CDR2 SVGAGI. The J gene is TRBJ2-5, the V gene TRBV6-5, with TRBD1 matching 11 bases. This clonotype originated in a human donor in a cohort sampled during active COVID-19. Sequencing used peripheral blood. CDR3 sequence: CASSQDRGPQETQYF. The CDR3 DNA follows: TGTGCCAGCAGTCAGGACAGGGGGCCCCAAGAGACCCAGTACTTC.